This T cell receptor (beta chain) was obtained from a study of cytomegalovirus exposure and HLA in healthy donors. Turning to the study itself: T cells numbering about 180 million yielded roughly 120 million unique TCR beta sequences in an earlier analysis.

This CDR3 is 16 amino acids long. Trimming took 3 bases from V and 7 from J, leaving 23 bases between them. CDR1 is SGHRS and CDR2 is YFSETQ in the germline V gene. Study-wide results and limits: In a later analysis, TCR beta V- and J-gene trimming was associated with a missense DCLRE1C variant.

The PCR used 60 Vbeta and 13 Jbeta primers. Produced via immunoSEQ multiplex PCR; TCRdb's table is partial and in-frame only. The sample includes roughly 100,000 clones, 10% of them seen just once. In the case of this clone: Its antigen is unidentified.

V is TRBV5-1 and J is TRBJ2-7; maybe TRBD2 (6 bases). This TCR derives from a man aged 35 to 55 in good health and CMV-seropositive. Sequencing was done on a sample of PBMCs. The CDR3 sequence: CASSSTGTPTMGEQYF. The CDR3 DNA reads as TGCGCCAGCAGCTCGACCGGGACTCCAACAATGGGGGAGCAGTACTTC.